Presented here are 19 T cell receptor beta chains from one specimen sequenced in a study of T cell repertoires and HLA-DP antigens. Assay used: immunoSEQ multiplex PCR; TCRdb lists only in-frame clones, some missing. The sample contains fewer than 95,000 clones, about nine tenths of which appear only once. The antigens for these receptors are not known. Sequencing was performed on CD4+ T cells from PBMCs. The receptors originated from a man aged 45-65 years in good health and CMV-seronegative.

The genes are TRBV5-1 and TRBJ2-7; D uncertain. Per germline, CDR1 SGHRS and CDR2 YFSETQ. CDR3 length: 15 residues. V dropped 4 bases and J dropped 7 bases, with 21 bases sitting between them. The CDR3 sequence: CASSLQTGSYREQYF. The CDR3 nucleotides read TGCGCCAGCAGCCTTCAAACGGGCTCTTATCGGGAGCAGTACTTC.

The CDR3 region is CASSPMPFYEQYF. The CDR3 nucleotides read TGTGCCAGCAGTCCAATGCCTTTCTACGAGCAGTACTTC. The V call is TRBV27, the J call TRBJ2-7; D is uncertain. The V and J ends lost 5 bases and 3 bases respectively, with 11 bases between them. CDR1 MNHEY and CDR2 SMNVEV come from the germline V gene (reference sequence). The CDR3 runs to 13 residues.

The rearrangement links TRBV30 to TRBJ1-2; D unresolved. In germline, CDR1 is GTSNPN, CDR2 SVGIG (reference sequence). Trimming shortened V by 0 bases and J by 4 bases, and 24 bases separated the two germline ends. The CDR3 covers 18 residues. The CDR3 sequence: CAWSVIPLPGRSFYGYTF. The CDR3 coding sequence is TGTGCCTGGAGTGTCATCCCACTCCCGGGCAGGTCGTTCTATGGCTACACCTTC.

Written as DNA, the CDR3 is TGTGCCAGCAGCTTAATGGACAGACGCACAGATACGCAGTATTTT. This sequence encodes CASSLMDRRTDTQYF. J is TRBJ2-3 and V is TRBV11-2; tentatively, D is TRBD1 (6 bases). This CDR3 has 15 amino acids. CDR1 and CDR2 (germline): SGHAT, FQNNGV. Trimming pared 2 bases from V and 1 base from J, leaving 10 bases between.

This sequence joins TRBV5-5 and TRBJ2-7, with 10 positions matching TRBD1. Germline CDR1 SGHKS, CDR2 YYEKEE (reference sequence). The trim removed 4 bases at V and 3 bases at J, leaving 4 bases unmatched. The length of the CDR3 is 14 residues. CDR3 nucleotides: TGTGCCAGCAGCGTCCGGGACAGGGGCTACGAGCAGTACTTC. Encoded protein: CASSVRDRGYEQYF. The full variable domain, with the rest looked up from reference TRBV5-5 and TRBJ2-7, is DAGVTQSPTHLIKTRGQQVTLRCSPISGHKSVSWYQQVLGQGPQFIFQYYEKEERGRGNFPDRFSARQFPNYSSELNVNALLLGDSALYLCASSVRDRGYEQYFGPGTRLTVT.

This sequence joins TRBV6-1 and TRBJ2-1; D may correspond to TRBD1 or TRBD2 (6 bases each). Germline assignment: CDR1 MNHNS and CDR2 SASEGT. The CDR3 is 11 amino acids. Trimming shortened V by 9 bases and J by 7 bases, and 10 bases separated the two germline ends. This chain's CDR3 is CASTGRNEQFF. CDR3 DNA sequence: TGTGCCAGTACAGGGAGGAATGAGCAGTTCTTC.

This chain joins TRBV5-1 and TRBJ2-1; TRBD1 aligns across 9 bases. With V trimmed by 3 bases and J by 6 bases, 1 base remained unmatched. The CDR3 is 13 amino acids. Germline V CDR1 and CDR2: SGHRS, YFSETQ. The DNA of the CDR3 is TGCGCCAGCAGCTCGGGACAGGGCAATGAGCAGTTCTTC. It yields the protein CASSSGQGNEQFF.

V gene TRBV30 combines with J gene TRBJ2-7, with a weak D call TRBD2 (5 bases). This CDR3 has 11 amino acids. The germline V gene encodes CDR1 GTSNPN and CDR2 SVGIG (reference sequence). V lost 7 bases to trimming and J lost 7 bases, with 14 bases between them. The CDR3 here is CASPVRGEQYF. DNA of the CDR3: TGTGCCTCCCCTGTGAGAGGGGAGCAGTACTTC.

The V call is TRBV29-1, the J call TRBJ1-2; D uncertain. V lost 2 bases to trimming and J lost 8 bases, with 12 bases between them. Germline loops: CDR1 SQVTM, CDR2 ANQGSEA. The CDR3 runs 12 residues. DNA for the CDR3: TGCAGCGTTGAACGACAACGGCAGGGCTACACCTTC. Translation gives CSVERQRQGYTF.

The sample holds a few counts of this clone. This chain joins TRBV10-3 and TRBJ1-3; 7 nucleotides agree with TRBD1. The trim removed 4 bases at V and 0 bases at J, leaving 9 bases unmatched. The CDR3 loop spans 17 amino acids. CDR1 and CDR2 (germline): ENHRY, SYGVKD. The CDR3 spells CAISGQQRGHSGNTIYF. DNA of the CDR3: TGTGCCATCAGTGGACAGCAAAGGGGGCACTCTGGAAACACCATATATTTT.

This clone was seen a few times. The J gene is TRBJ1-1, the V gene TRBV7-8, with unresolved D. The CDR3 consists of 13 residues. CDR1 and CDR2 from the germline V gene are SGHVS and FQNEAQ. V was pared by 1 base and J by 4 bases, with 7 bases between. This chain's CDR3 is CASSLGTATEAFF. In nucleotides, the CDR3 is TGTGCCAGCAGCTTAGGGACTGCCACTGAAGCTTTCTTT.

The chain couples TRBV4-1 to TRBJ1-1; 8 positions match TRBD1. From germline, CDR1 is MGHRA and CDR2 YSYEKL. This CDR3 spans 16 amino acids. V shed 1 base and J 0 bases; nucleotides not matched to a gene: 4. The CDR3 reads CASSQGLQGVNTEAFF. The CDR3 DNA reads TGCGCCAGCAGCCAAGGCCTACAGGGGGTGAACACTGAAGCTTTCTTT.

The chain joins TRBV28 to TRBJ1-4; perhaps TRBD1 as D (5 bases). V was clipped by 7 bases and J by 3 bases, with 6 bases between them. The CDR3 runs to 12 residues. CDR1 is MDHEN, CDR2 SYDVKM, per germline. The CDR3 nucleotides read TGTGCCAGCAAGACAGCTAATGAAAAACTGTTTTTT. Protein: CASKTANEKLFF.

J is TRBJ1-1 and V is TRBV15; tentatively, D is TRBD1 (6 bases). Trimming took off 0 bases at V and 6 bases at J, with 11 bases between the two ends. The germline V gene has CDR1 LNHNV and CDR2 YYDKDF (reference sequence). CDR3 length equals 14 residues. CDR3 in DNA: TGTGCCACCAGCAGAGATCCACAGGGTGCTGAAGCTTTCTTT. This translates into CATSRDPQGAEAFF.

Concerning this clone itself: The junction departs from germline at one end; a sequencing error may be responsible. The rearrangement joins TRBV7-7 to TRBJ2-2; no clear D gene. Germline V lookup: CDR1 SSHAT, CDR2 FNYEAQ (reference sequence). The CDR3 runs 13 residues. CDR3 amino acids: CASSLDWGGELFF. The CDR3, as DNA: TGTGCTAGCAGCTTAGATTGGGGCGGGGAGCTGTTTTTT.

V is TRBV30 and J is TRBJ2-2; D might be TRBD2 (5 bases). The CDR3 runs 14 residues. CDR1 and CDR2 (germline): GTSNPN, SVGIG (reference sequence). V was cut by 3 bases and J by 4 bases, with 12 bases left in between. Written as DNA, the CDR3 is TGTGCCTGGAGCCTCGGGGTGCCCACCGGGGAGCTGTTTTTT. It codes for CAWSLGVPTGELFF.

The chain combines TRBV2 with TRBJ2-2, with 15 bases fitting TRBD2. Germline CDR1 and CDR2: SNHLY and FYNNEI. The V gene end was trimmed by 2 bases and the J gene end by 4 bases; junction bases not matched to a gene: 5. The CDR3 has 18 amino acids. The CDR3 is CASSETRTSGGATGELFF. The CDR3 DNA reads TGTGCCAGCAGTGAAACCCGGACTAGCGGGGGGGCCACCGGGGAGCTGTTTTTT.

The CDR3 DNA reads as TGTGCTAGTGGTGAGGGGGGAAGGACAGATACGCAGTATTTT. Encoded protein: CASGEGGRTDTQYF. The chain couples TRBV12-5 to TRBJ2-3, with D perhaps assigned TRBD1 or TRBD2 (6 bases each). Trimming took off 5 bases at V and 3 bases at J, with 12 bases between the two ends. The CDR3 covers 14 residues. Germline CDR1 and CDR2: LGHNT and FRNRAP.

The V and J genes are TRBV27 and TRBJ2-5; D perhaps matches TRBD2 (6 bases). Trimming shortened V by 3 bases and J by 3 bases, and 8 bases separated the two germline ends. This CDR3 is 13 amino acids long. CDR1 MNHEY and CDR2 SMNVEV come from the germline V gene (reference sequence). CDR3 in amino acids: CASSFRGEETQYF. The CDR3, as DNA: TGTGCCAGCAGTTTCCGCGGGGAAGAGACCCAGTACTTC.